This TCR beta chain emerged from a study of regulatory T cells in long-lasting Graves disease. General observations from the study: With some 2,500 shared public clonotypes, persistent patients exceeded new patients, who shared 966.

The length of the CDR3 is 12 residues. The V end was cut by 2 bases, the J end by 8 bases, with 9 bases between. This clonotype was picked up many times. The antigen is undetermined. Noted time point: persistent/refractory GD, antithyroid drugs over 5 years with positive TRAb. The TCR library used RNA extracted from PBMCs. Relying on iRepertoire HTBI primers and Arm-PCR of CDR3 regions, the team built TCR beta libraries. TCRdb independently ran MiXCR on the multiplex PCR reads; one entry per CDR3 protein. The sample yields about 470,000 distinct CDR3 sequences, around 20% seen once. The chain recombines TRBV12-3 or TRBV12-4 with TRBJ1-2; no definite D call. This TCR derives from a female donor with Graves disease. Specimen: peripheral blood mononuclear cells (PBMCs), collected when the disease was refractory, from a patient treated with antithyroid drugs. As DNA, the CDR3 is TGTGCCAGCAGTTTATTACTTGGCGGCTACACCTTC. Translation gives CASSLLLGGYTF.